This is a list of T cell receptor beta chains from one sample in a study of PD-1 blockade in classical Hodgkin lymphoma. This table comes from immunoSEQ multiplex PCR, and its TCRdb copy is limited to in-frame clones, with some not included. This table has around 65,000 clones, 87% appearing once. Sequences were derived from peripheral blood mononuclear cells (PBMCs), sampled before the fourth cycle of nivolumab. The receptors were sampled from a human donor with classical Hodgkin lymphoma. Each CDR3 is given with its conserved first and last residue. D genes are given only for firm matches. Part of the rows lack a size; the others show once, few, many or a class for expanded clones.

D	length	V	J	size	DNA	CDR3
NA	15	TRBV15	TRBJ2-1	NA	TGTGCCACCAGAAGAGGGGTTGGATCCTACAATGAGCAGTTCTTC	CATRRGVGSYNEQFF
NA	15	TRBV5-1	TRBJ1-4	once	TGCGCCAGCAGCTTGGGGTCGGCAGGTAATGAAAAACTGTTTTTT	CASSLGSAGNEKLFF
NA	13	TRBV5-1	TRBJ2-3	NA	TGCGCCAGCAGCCGACGGGACACAGATACGCAGTATTTT	CASSRRDTDTQYF
NA	15	TRBV10-3	TRBJ2-3	NA	TGTGCCATCAGACTCTCGGGGCTTAGGGCAGATACGCAGTATTTT	CAIRLSGLRADTQYF
NA	16	TRBV7-2	TRBJ2-3	NA	TGTGCCAGCAGCTTCGCGGGGACTCGGCCCACAGATACGCAGTATTTT	CASSFAGTRPTDTQYF
TRBD1	12	TRBV7-9	TRBJ1-1	NA	TGTGCCAGCAGCCCCTCACAGGGGGTCGCTTTCTTT	CASSPSQGVAFF
NA	16	TRBV7-2	TRBJ2-5	NA	TGTGCCAGCAGCTCCCACCTTGCGGCCAAGCAAGAGACCCAGTACTTC	CASSSHLAAKQETQYF
NA	16	TRBV6-1	TRBJ1-2	NA	TGTGCCAGCAGTGAAGGAGCGGCAGGGTGGGTTCCCGGCTACACCTTC	CASSEGAAGWVPGYTF
TRBD1	14	TRBV19	TRBJ1-2	NA	TGTGCCAGTAGTACCGACAGGGGCGACTATGGCTACACCTTC	CASSTDRGDYGYTF
NA	16	TRBV11-2	TRBJ1-2	NA	TGTGCCAGCAGCTTCCGAGGGACAAAACCAAACTATGGCTACACCTTC	CASSFRGTKPNYGYTF
NA	13	TRBV7-2	TRBJ2-1	NA	TGTGCCAGCAGCTTAGATGGCTCCCTAGAGCAGTTCTTC	CASSLDGSLEQFF
NA	15	TRBV5-1	TRBJ2-3	NA	TGCGCCAGCAGCTTCCGCGGGGGCCCCACAGATACGCAGTATTTT	CASSFRGGPTDTQYF
TRBD1	14	TRBV18	TRBJ1-1	NA	TGTGCCAGCTCCGGGACAGGGACGGTGACTGAAGCTTTCTTT	CASSGTGTVTEAFF
NA	15	TRBV7-9	TRBJ1-2	NA	TGTGCCAGCAGCCCGTCCGGGACAAGTAACTATGGCTACACCTTC	CASSPSGTSNYGYTF
TRBD2	18	TRBV7-2	TRBJ2-2	NA	TGTGCCAGCAGCCGAAATAGCGGGGGGGCACTTAACACCGGGGAGCTGTTTTTT	CASSRNSGGALNTGELFF
TRBD1	16	TRBV7-9	TRBJ1-1	NA	TGTGCCAGCAGCTTAGGGTTAGGGACAGAGAACACTGAAGCTTTCTTT	CASSLGLGTENTEAFF
NA	14	TRBV5-1	TRBJ2-1	NA	TGCGCCAGCAGCTTCAGGACAGACTACAATGAGCAGTTCTTC	CASSFRTDYNEQFF
TRBD2	15	TRBV5-1	TRBJ2-2	NA	TGCGCCAGCAGCGCCGGGACTACAAACACCGGGGAGCTGTTTTTT	CASSAGTTNTGELFF
TRBD1	15	TRBV7-9	TRBJ1-1	NA	TGTGCCAGCAGCGCTCCCGGGACAGGGAACACTGAAGCTTTCTTT	CASSAPGTGNTEAFF
NA	15	TRBV6-5	TRBJ2-7	NA	TGTGCCAGCAGACCGTCAGGGCTGGAAATCTACGAGCAGTACTTC	CASRPSGLEIYEQYF
NA	13	TRBV9	TRBJ1-5	few	TGTGCCAGCAGCGTGGGGAGTAATCAGCCCCAGCATTTT	CASSVGSNQPQHF
TRBD2	16	TRBV5-1	TRBJ2-3	NA	TGCGCCAGCAGCTTGACAAGCGGGGGGCTCGGAGATACGCAGTATTTT	CASSLTSGGLGDTQYF
NA	14	TRBV18	TRBJ1-3	NA	TGTGCCAGCTCACCTGCAGGGGCTGGAAACACCATATATTTT	CASSPAGAGNTIYF
NA	17	TRBV4-1	TRBJ1-1	NA	TGCGCCAGCAGCCAAGAGGTAGGGAACAGGCCGGGGATAGGGGCTTTCTTT	CASSQEVGNRPGIGAFF
TRBD1	19	TRBV13	TRBJ1-2	NA	TGTGCCAGCCTCTACTCCCCCGGGACAGGAAAATCCAACTACTATGGCTACACCTTC	CASLYSPGTGKSNYYGYTF
NA	15	TRBV5-1	TRBJ2-1	NA	TGCGCCAGCAGTTCTTGGGGGTCCCCCCTCGATGAGCAGTTCTTC	CASSSWGSPLDEQFF